This T cell receptor beta chain was retrieved from a study of blood T cell repertoires in COVID-19. Study in general: The samples span acute and convalescent COVID-19 from the United States, Italy and Spain. PBMCs, B-cell-depleted T cells, or T cells provided the cDNA or gDNA that made up the material.

V lost 4 bases to trimming and J lost 1 base; unmatched junction nucleotides: 4. The CDR3 contains 15 residues. Germline lookup yields CDR1 SGHRS and CDR2 YFSETQ. Original processing notes: Amplification of reference gene primers was used by the study to estimate nucleated cell counts. Only in-frame clones appear in the TCRdb table, and some are missing; sequencing was by immunoSEQ multiplex PCR. That table supplies the V and J calls and clone size; D and trimming were determined from the DNA. The repertoire includes hundreds of thousands of clones, approximately 84% of them detected once, and approximately 7.2% sits in the top ten. This clone occurred a few times.

The specimen was peripheral blood. The genes are TRBV5-1 and TRBJ2-5; TRBD1 matches at 10 bases. This receptor was identified in a woman aged 80 or older with acute or convalescent COVID-19. CDR3 region: CASSRGDRGQETQYF. CDR3 DNA sequence: TGCGCCAGCAGCAGAGGGGACAGGGGCCAAGAGACCCAGTACTTC.